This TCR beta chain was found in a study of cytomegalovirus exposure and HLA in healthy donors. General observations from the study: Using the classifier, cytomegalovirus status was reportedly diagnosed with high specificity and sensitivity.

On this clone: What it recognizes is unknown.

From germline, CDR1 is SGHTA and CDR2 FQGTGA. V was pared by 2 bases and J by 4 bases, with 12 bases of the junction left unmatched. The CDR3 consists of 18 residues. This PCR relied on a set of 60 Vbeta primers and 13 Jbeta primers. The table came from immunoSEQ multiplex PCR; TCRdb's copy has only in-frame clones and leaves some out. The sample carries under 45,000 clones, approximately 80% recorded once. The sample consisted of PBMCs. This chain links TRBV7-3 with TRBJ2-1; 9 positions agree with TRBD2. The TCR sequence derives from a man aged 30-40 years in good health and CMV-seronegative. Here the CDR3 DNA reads TGTGCCAGCAGCTTATATCCTGCGGCTAGCGGGACTTACAATGAGCAGTTCTTC. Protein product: CASSLYPAASGTYNEQFF.